One sample yielded the 30 T cell receptor beta chains listed below, sequenced in a study of T cells in women clearing cervical HPV infection. Sequenced by immunoSEQ multiplex PCR; TCRdb stores in-frame clones only, minus some. The data show some 41,000 clones, and the top ten clones hold 7.6%. Specimen: blood buffy coat. The receptors here all came from a woman between 18 and 70 years old with a cervical HPV16 infection that either progressed to CIN3+ or cleared (not recorded which).

Remarks on this clone: The read ends 3 residues early relative to the CDR3; the germline J gene fills the gap. The gene calls are TRBV19 and TRBJ1-5; no clear D. CDR3 length: 17 residues. Between the trimmed V and J ends, which lost 1 base and 7 bases, there was a span of 20 bases. The germline CDR1 and CDR2 sequences are LNHDA and SQIVND (reference sequence). The part of the CDR3 DNA that was read is TGTGCCAGTAGTATAGTTCTCGACGCTCGGTCAGGCCAGCCC. Translation gives CASSIVLDARSGQP. The full CDR3 protein is CASSIVLDARSGQPQHF.

In regard to this clone: Read data end 3 residues before the CDR3 end; the end is taken from the germline J gene. V gene TRBV4-1 combines with J gene TRBJ2-3, with D possibly matching TRBD2 (6 bases). Germline-derived CDR1 and CDR2 are MGHRA and YSYEKL. V lost 2 bases and J 2 bases, leaving 14 bases between the germline ends. The CDR3 consists of 16 residues. CDR3 sequence: CASSQPRDFPTDTQYF. CDR3 DNA, as far as it was read: TGCGCCAGCAGCCAACCCCGGGACTTTCCCACAGATACG.

CDR3 in amino acids: CASTEPAANYGYTF. The sequenced CDR3 bases are TGTGCCAGTACGGAGCCCGCGGCTAACTATGGC. The chain couples TRBV19 to TRBJ1-2; D is unclear. The read halts 3 residues ahead of the CDR3 end, with the missing end drawn from the germline J gene. There are 14 residues in the CDR3. Germline CDR1 reads LNHDA; CDR2 reads SQIVND (reference sequence). The ends were cut back, 7 bases at V and 0 bases at J, with 12 bases in the middle. The variable domain in full, with the rest retrieved from reference TRBV19 and TRBJ1-2, is DGGITQSPKYLFRKEGQNVTLSCEQNLNHDAMYWYRQDPGQGLRLIYYSQIVNDFQKGDIAEGYSVSREKKESFPLTVTSAQKNPTAFYLCASTEPAANYGYTFGSGTRLTVV.

Turning to this clone: The CDR3 end lies 3 residues beyond the end of the read and is filled in from the germline J gene. J is TRBJ2-5 and V is TRBV28, with a tentative D call TRBD2 (6 bases). The CDR3 loop spans 14 amino acids. The germline V gene has CDR1 MDHEN and CDR2 SYDVKM. Trimming removed 3 bases at V and 1 base at J, with 9 bases between. Partial CDR3 DNA: TGTGCCAGCAGTTTGGGGGACTTCCAAGAGACC. Translation: CASSLGDFQET. The entire CDR3 sequence reads CASSLGDFQETQYF.

Points on this clone: The read ends 3 residues shy of where the CDR3 ends; the end is completed using the germline J gene. The gene calls are TRBV19 and TRBJ2-1; D uncertain. CDR1 is LNHDA and CDR2 is SQIVND in the germline V gene (reference sequence). CDR3 length equals 11 residues. V dropped 3 bases and J dropped 6 bases, with 3 bases sitting between them. The DNA read from the CDR3 is TGTGCCAGTAGTATCGGCAATGAG. It yields the protein CASSIGNE. The whole CDR3 protein is CASSIGNEQFF.

Worth noting for this clone: Read data end 3 residues before the CDR3 end; the end is taken from the germline J gene. J is TRBJ2-1 and V is TRBV5-6, with D uncertain. Trimming took 1 base from V and 7 from J, leaving 3 bases between them. The CDR3 contains 11 residues. Looked up from germline, CDR1 is SGHDT and CDR2 is YYEEEE. CDR3 DNA (partial): TGTGCCAGCAGCTTGCTGAATGAG. Translating gives CASSLLNE. Given in full, the CDR3 is CASSLLNEQFF.

A remark on this clone: The read terminates 3 residues ahead of where the CDR3 ends, so the germline J gene completes it. This rearrangement joins TRBV20-1 to TRBJ2-7; 7 positions match TRBD2. The V and J ends lost 3 bases and 2 bases, in that order; junction bases with no gene match: 7. The CDR3 spans 14 residues. Germline V gene data show CDR1 as DFQATT and CDR2 as SNEGSKA (reference sequence). Incomplete CDR3 DNA: TGCAGTGCTAGGGCTCGGGACTATCCCTACGAG. Protein sequence: CSARARDYPYE. The complete CDR3 reads CSARARDYPYEQYF.

To note about this clone: The read falls 3 residues short of the CDR3 end, and the missing part is taken from the germline J gene. The rearrangement joins TRBV20-1 to TRBJ2-2, with TRBD1 matching 7 bases. In germline, CDR1 is DFQATT, CDR2 SNEGSKA (reference sequence). Trimming took 3 bases from V and 5 from J; bases not matched to a gene: 6. This CDR3 spans 14 amino acids. The CDR3 sequence is CSARPTGYTGELFF. The sequenced part of the CDR3 DNA is TGCAGTGCTAGGCCGACAGGGTATACCGGGGAG.

Concerning this clone itself: Coverage ceases 3 residues before the CDR3 finishes, and the germline J gene fills in the end. This rearrangement joins TRBV12-3 or TRBV12-4 to TRBJ2-5, with 7 bases identical to TRBD2. Trimming removed 1 base from V and 6 bases from J; junction bases left unmatched: 2. The CDR3 spans 13 residues. Incomplete CDR3 DNA: TGTGCCAGCAGTTTAGGCGGGGGTCAGACC. This codes for CASSLGGGQT. The full CDR3 protein reads CASSLGGGQTQYF.

A remark on this clone: The CDR3 extends 3 residues past the end of the read, so its final part is completed from the germline J gene. The V call is TRBV13, the J call TRBJ2-7; TRBD1 agrees at 10 bases. CDR1 is PRHDT, CDR2 FYEKMQ, per germline (reference sequence). The CDR3 sequence is 15 residues long. Germline trimming cut 0 bases from V and 3 bases from J; bases unmatched to any gene: 2. CDR3 in amino acids: CASSLGTGGFYEQYF. CDR3 DNA (partial): TGTGCCAGCAGCTTAGGGACAGGGGGCTTCTACGAG.

On this clone itself: Sequencing ends 3 residues short of the CDR3 end; the germline J gene provides the rest. The chain recombines TRBV7-2 with TRBJ1-5; D is possibly TRBD1 (6 bases). CDR3 length equals 15 residues. V was shortened by 1 base and J by 3 bases, with 10 bases between the two germline ends. Germline loops: CDR1 SGHTA, CDR2 FQGNSA. The sequenced CDR3 bases are TGTGCCAGCAGCTTAGGGGCGGGGGCCAATCAGCCC. It is translated as CASSLGAGANQP. The CDR3 reads in full as CASSLGAGANQPQHF.

With respect to this clone: The missing CDR3 end, 3 residues past where the read stops, is filled in from the germline J gene. The chain recombines TRBV5-1 with TRBJ1-4, with D possibly matching TRBD1 (6 bases). Per germline, CDR1 SGHRS and CDR2 YFSETQ. Trimming took off 2 bases at V and 4 bases at J, with 9 bases between the two ends. This CDR3 comprises 14 residues. The sequenced CDR3 bases are TGCGCCAGCAGCTTAACAGGGCTTAATGAAAAA. Translating it yields CASSLTGLNEK. The whole CDR3 sequence is CASSLTGLNEKLFF.

Comment on this clone: The read finishes 3 residues shy of the CDR3 end, and the germline J gene is used to complete it. This chain connects TRBV13 to TRBJ2-5; D is undetermined. V gave up 0 bases and J gave up 5 bases, with 7 bases separating them. Germline V CDR1 and CDR2: PRHDT, FYEKMQ (reference sequence). The CDR3 is made up of 13 amino acids. CDR3 DNA, as far as it was read: TGTGCCAGCAGCTTAGGCCTCGGGGAGACC. Translation: CASSLGLGET. The whole CDR3 protein reads CASSLGLGETQYF.

Worth noting for this clone: The read gets to within 3 residues of the CDR3 end, and the germline J gene fills in the rest. The chain carries TRBV4-1 and TRBJ1-1; 10 nucleotides align to TRBD1. There are 15 residues in the CDR3. Trimming removed 4 bases from V and 5 bases from J; junction bases left unmatched: 7. Per germline, CDR1 MGHRA and CDR2 YSYEKL. This CDR3 is CASSPLGQGVTEAFF. CDR3 DNA (partial): TGCGCCAGCAGCCCACTCGGACAGGGGGTAACTGAA.

Comment on this clone: The read stops 3 residues short of the end of the CDR3; the missing end is completed from the germline J gene. The chain combines TRBV20-1 with TRBJ1-4, with 7 positions matching TRBD1. CDR1 is DFQATT and CDR2 is SNEGSKA in the germline V gene (reference sequence). The CDR3 is made up of 12 amino acids. The sequenced CDR3 bases are TGCAGTGCTAGAGACAGGGGGTCGAAA. This encodes CSARDRGSK. The full-length CDR3 reads as CSARDRGSKLFF.

With respect to this clone: The CDR3 extends 3 residues past the end of the read, so its final part is completed from the germline J gene. The rearrangement links TRBV7-8 to TRBJ1-1, with D possibly being TRBD1 (5 bases). The length of the CDR3 is 15 residues. Germline V gene sequence: CDR1 SGHVS, CDR2 FQNEAQ. V shed 5 bases and J shed 1 base, with 14 bases lying between them. The covered CDR3 bases are TGTGCCAGCAGCCCCGGAGAGACAGCGAACACTGAA. It translates to CASSPGETANTE. The whole CDR3 sequence reads CASSPGETANTEAFF. Looking up the rest from reference TRBV7-8 and TRBJ1-1 gives the full variable domain: GAGVSQSPRYKVAKRGQDVALRCDPISGHVSLFWYQQALGQGPEFLTYFQNEAQLDKSGLPSDRFFAERPEGSVSTLKIQRTQQEDSAVYLCASSPGETANTEAFFGQGTRLTVV.

A note on this clone: The CDR3 goes on 3 residues after the read ends, and that part is filled in from the germline J gene. V is TRBV7-9 and J is TRBJ1-1; the D is unclear. Germline V gives CDR1 SEHNR, CDR2 FQNEAQ (reference sequence). The CDR3 contains 13 residues. Trimming cost V 3 bases and J 6 bases, with 11 bases left between them. CDR3 DNA, as far as it was read: TGTGCCAGCAGCTTTGGGTACGGGGCTGAA. Translation gives CASSFGYGAE. The entire CDR3 protein reads CASSFGYGAEAFF.

Comments on this clone: The read is 3 residues too short to cover the CDR3 end, so that end is filled in from the germline J gene. The chain recombines TRBV14 with TRBJ1-1; weak D call: TRBD1 (5 bases). This CDR3 spans 15 amino acids. Trimming pared 4 bases from V and 5 bases from J, leaving 17 bases between. Germline V lookup: CDR1 SGHDN, CDR2 FVKESK. Partial CDR3 DNA: TGTGCCAGCAGCCTGCAGACAGAGGGAATTACTGAA. This codes for CASSLQTEGITE. In full, the CDR3 is CASSLQTEGITEAFF.

As regards this clone: The sequence runs out 3 residues before the end of the CDR3; the remainder is reconstructed from the germline J gene. The chain is built from TRBV20-1 and TRBJ2-7; possibly TRBD1 for D (5 bases). Trimming stripped 5 bases from V and 1 base from J, with 9 bases between. Per germline, CDR1 DFQATT and CDR2 SNEGSKA (reference sequence). CDR3 length: 12 residues. CDR3 region: CSAPRESYEQYF. The covered CDR3 bases are TGCAGTGCTCCCAGGGAATCCTACGAG.

With respect to this clone: The missing CDR3 end, 3 residues past where the read stops, is filled in from the germline J gene. The chain joins TRBV19 to TRBJ2-2, with a tentative D call TRBD1 (5 bases). Germline V gene lookup returns CDR1 LNHDA and CDR2 SQIVND (reference sequence). The CDR3 runs to 14 residues. The V and J ends lost 7 bases and 1 base respectively, with 10 bases between them. The sequenced CDR3 bases are TGTGCCAGTACCGTAGGACAGAACACCGGGGAG. Its protein is CASTVGQNTGE. The whole CDR3 protein reads CASTVGQNTGELFF.

For this clone: The read finishes 3 residues shy of the CDR3 end, and the germline J gene is used to complete it. The V gene is TRBV5-1, the J gene TRBJ1-1; 8 bases are shared with TRBD1. The V and J ends lost 3 bases and 1 base, in that order; junction bases with no gene match: 8. Per the germline V gene, CDR1 is SGHRS and CDR2 is YFSETQ. The CDR3 consists of 16 residues. CDR3 DNA, as far as it was read: TGCGCCAGCAGCTCAGGGGACAGGCGGGAGAACACTGAA. Amino acids: CASSSGDRRENTE. The full CDR3 protein reads CASSSGDRRENTEAFF.

Turning to this clone: The read halts 3 residues ahead of the CDR3 end, with the missing end drawn from the germline J gene. V usage is TRBV4-1 and J usage is TRBJ1-1; 9 bases align to TRBD1. CDR1 is MGHRA and CDR2 is YSYEKL in the germline V gene. The CDR3 loop spans 14 amino acids. V was clipped by 3 bases and J by 4 bases; unmatched bases: 3. The sequenced part of the CDR3 DNA is TGCGCCAGCAGCCATGGACAGGGGACCACTGAA. Its translation: CASSHGQGTTE. From start to end, the CDR3 is CASSHGQGTTEAFF.

Of note for this clone: The CDR3 end falls 3 residues outside the read, so it is completed with the germline J gene. V gene TRBV10-2 combines with J gene TRBJ2-5; TRBD1 might be the D (5 bases). The V end was cut by 2 bases, the J end by 1 base, with 11 bases between. The CDR3 consists of 15 residues. From germline, CDR1 is WSHSY and CDR2 SAAADI. The CDR3 region is CASSETGRAQETQYF. Partial CDR3 DNA: TGCGCCAGCAGTGAGACGGGCAGGGCCCAAGAGACC.

For this clone: The read ends 3 residues before the CDR3 terminus; that terminus is restored from the germline J gene. V and J are TRBV7-9 and TRBJ2-7, with D possibly TRBD1 on 6 matching bases. V was trimmed by 8 bases and J by 2 bases, leaving 19 bases between them. The CDR3 runs 15 residues. CDR1 is SEHNR, CDR2 FQNEAQ, per germline (reference sequence). The part of the CDR3 DNA that was read is TGTGCCAGCTCTATAGCCGGGACAAATGCCTACGAG. Encoded protein: CASSIAGTNAYE. The CDR3 reads in full as CASSIAGTNAYEQYF.

Comment on this clone: The read falls 3 residues short of the CDR3 end, and the missing part is taken from the germline J gene. The chain is built from TRBV2 and TRBJ2-1; maybe TRBD2 (5 bases). Germline V gives CDR1 SNHLY, CDR2 FYNNEI. V lost 6 bases and J lost 0, with 12 bases in between. The CDR3 spans 15 residues. Incomplete CDR3 DNA: TGTGCCAGCAGGGAGGTTCTAGCCTCCTACAATGAG. It encodes CASREVLASYNE. The whole CDR3 reads CASREVLASYNEQFF.

For this clone: The CDR3 is cut off 3 residues early in the read; its end comes from the germline J gene. The chain couples TRBV5-4 to TRBJ1-1; 8 bases align to TRBD1. J gave up 5 bases and V 4 bases, and 10 bases lay outside the gene matches. The CDR3 is made up of 15 amino acids. Germline values: CDR1 SGHNT, CDR2 YYREEE (reference sequence). The part of the CDR3 DNA that was read is TGTGCCAGCAGCCAGGATACAGGGGGGAGGACTGAA. Translated: CASSQDTGGRTE. The full CDR3 sequence reads CASSQDTGGRTEAFF.

Turning to this clone: Read data end 3 residues before the CDR3 end; the end is taken from the germline J gene. This chain links TRBV20-1 with TRBJ2-1; no reliable D call. From germline, CDR1 is DFQATT and CDR2 SNEGSKA (reference sequence). This CDR3 is built from 13 residues. V was trimmed by 0 bases and J by 3 bases, leaving 6 bases between them. The sequenced part of the CDR3 DNA is TGCAGTGCTAGAGATCTCAGCTACAATGAG. Its protein product is CSARDLSYNE. The full CDR3 is CSARDLSYNEQFF.

To note about this clone: The read halts 3 residues ahead of the CDR3 end, with the missing end drawn from the germline J gene. This rearrangement joins TRBV19 to TRBJ2-1, with a tentative D call TRBD1 (7 bases). V was clipped by 3 bases and J by 6 bases, with 18 bases between them. Per germline, CDR1 LNHDA and CDR2 SQIVND (reference sequence). CDR3 size: 16 residues. This CDR3 is CASSIPRQGLFNEQFF. The covered CDR3 bases are TGTGCCAGTAGTATCCCGCGACAGGGACTTTTCAATGAG.

With respect to this clone: The CDR3 end lies 3 residues beyond the end of the read and is filled in from the germline J gene. The chain employs TRBV19 and TRBJ2-3; TRBD2 might be the D (6 bases). The CDR3 sequence is 11 residues long. V lost 8 bases and J lost 4, with 7 bases in between. The germline CDR1 and CDR2 sequences are LNHDA and SQIVND (reference sequence). CDR3 loop: CASGGADTQYF. The DNA read from the CDR3 is TGTGCCAGTGGAGGGGCAGATACG. Filled out from reference TRBV19 and TRBJ2-3, the complete variable domain reads DGGITQSPKYLFRKEGQNVTLSCEQNLNHDAMYWYRQDPGQGLRLIYYSQIVNDFQKGDIAEGYSVSREKKESFPLTVTSAQKNPTAFYLCASGGADTQYFGPGTRLTVL.

Note on this clone: The sequence runs out 3 residues before the end of the CDR3; the remainder is reconstructed from the germline J gene. V gene TRBV20-1 combines with J gene TRBJ2-3; 8 bases are shared with TRBD2. The J segment lost 2 bases and the V segment lost 0 bases, leaving 10 bases of the junction unmatched. CDR3 length: 17 amino acids. In germline, CDR1 is DFQATT, CDR2 SNEGSKA (reference sequence). The CDR3 reads CSARDPTRGVSTDTQYF. The CDR3 bases that were read are TGCAGTGCTAGAGATCCCACGCGGGGGGTCTCCACAGATACG.